The 12 T cell receptor beta chains presented below share a single source sample, sequenced in a study of blood T cell repertoires in COVID-19. Generated by immunoSEQ multiplex PCR, the TCRdb table keeps only in-frame clones and is missing some. The table records about 52,000 clones, approximately 85% of them present only once. Sequencing input: peripheral blood. These receptors all stem from a human donor in a cohort sampled during active COVID-19.

V usage is TRBV18 and J usage is TRBJ2-3; D ambiguous. The CDR3 covers 13 residues. Germline V gives CDR1 KGHSH, CDR2 LQKENI. Trimming pared 3 bases from V and 4 bases from J, leaving 8 bases between. Here the CDR3 reads CASSPPGADTQYF. The CDR3 coding sequence is TGTGCCAGCTCACCTCCCGGTGCAGATACGCAGTATTTT.

The genes are TRBV13 and TRBJ2-1; 9 nucleotides match TRBD2. V trimming: 0 bases; J trimming: 7 bases; junction bases outside the gene matches: 10. Germline CDR1 reads PRHDT; CDR2 reads FYEKMQ (reference sequence). There are 17 residues in the CDR3. CDR3 nucleotides: TGTGCCAGCAGCTTAGGAACGGCTAGCGGGGTGATTAATGAGCAGTTCTTC. Protein sequence: CASSLGTASGVINEQFF.

The rearrangement joins TRBV7-6 to TRBJ1-5; tentatively, D is TRBD1 (6 bases). The germline CDR1 and CDR2 sequences are SGHVS and FNYEAQ. V lost 1 base and J lost 0, with 10 bases in between. The CDR3 has 16 residues. The CDR3: CASSLDQGISNQPQHF. The CDR3 bases are TGTGCCAGCAGCTTAGATCAGGGGATTAGCAATCAGCCCCAGCATTTT.

This clone has a single count. The chain links TRBV20-1 to TRBJ1-2, with D maybe TRBD1 (5 bases). The CDR3 extends over 11 amino acids. Trimming removed 5 bases from V and 12 bases from J, with 16 bases in between. CDR1 is DFQATT and CDR2 is SNEGSKA in the germline V gene (reference sequence). CDR3 protein: CSASDSFVDTF. The CDR3 DNA follows: TGCAGTGCTTCAGACAGTTTTGTCGACACCTTC.

V is TRBV19 and J is TRBJ1-1, with TRBD1 matching over 7 bases. CDR3 length: 16 residues. After removal of 5 bases from V and 0 bases from J, the junction contained 9 bases not matched to a gene. Germline CDR1 and CDR2: LNHDA and SQIVND (reference sequence). The CDR3 DNA sequence: TGTGCCAGTAGTCCGCGACAGGGCCGATTGAACACTGAAGCTTTCTTT. Translating gives CASSPRQGRLNTEAFF.

This clone has just one count. This chain connects TRBV7-2 to TRBJ1-2; D ambiguous. The CDR3 has 13 residues. Trimming cost V 1 base and J 3 bases, with 6 bases left between them. Germline V lookup: CDR1 SGHTA, CDR2 FQGNSA. The CDR3 bases are TGTGCCAGCAGCTTAGACGGGGACTATGGCTACACCTTC. This codes for CASSLDGDYGYTF.

This chain uses TRBV9 with TRBJ2-3, with TRBD1 matching over 10 bases. V trimming: 4 bases; J trimming: 6 bases; junction bases outside the gene matches: 8. CDR1 is SGDLS, CDR2 YYNGEE, per germline. The CDR3 runs to 15 residues. The CDR3 here is CASSPRGTGVDTQYF. The CDR3, as DNA: TGTGCCAGCAGCCCCCGGGGGACAGGGGTCGATACGCAGTATTTT. The variable domain in full, with the rest retrieved from reference TRBV9 and TRBJ2-3, is DSGVTQTPKHLITATGQRVTLRCSPRSGDLSVYWYQQSLDQGLQFLIQYYNGEERAKGNILERFSAQQFPDLHSELNLSSLELGDSALYFCASSPRGTGVDTQYFGPGTRLTVL.

J is TRBJ2-7 and V is TRBV4-1; 11 bases line up with TRBD2. V shed 6 bases and J 4 bases; nucleotides not matched to a gene: 8. Germline V lookup: CDR1 MGHRA, CDR2 YSYEKL. This CDR3 has 15 amino acids. The CDR3 DNA is TGCGCCAGCAGTTCCGGGACTAGCGGAGTATACGAGCAGTACTTC. Its translation: CASSSGTSGVYEQYF.

In its sample, this clone was seen a few times. This sequence joins TRBV30 and TRBJ2-7, with 11 bases aligning to TRBD2. CDR1 and CDR2 from the germline V gene are GTSNPN and SVGIG (reference sequence). The CDR3 spans 13 residues. J lost 6 bases, V lost 0 bases, and 1 base had no gene match. DNA of the CDR3: TGTGCCTGGAGTGTACTAGCGGGAGCCGAGCAGTACTTC. This gives the protein CAWSVLAGAEQYF.

The chain carries TRBV6-6 and TRBJ2-3, with D possibly being TRBD1 (5 bases). Per the germline V gene, CDR1 is MNHNY and CDR2 is SVGAGI (reference sequence). Trimming shortened V by 4 bases and J by 0 bases, and 11 bases separated the two germline ends. The CDR3 runs to 15 residues. The CDR3 DNA sequence: TGTGCCAGCAGTTCCCGACAGCCTAGCACAGATACGCAGTATTTT. Amino acids: CASSSRQPSTDTQYF.

The rearrangement links TRBV7-9 to TRBJ2-3; tentatively, D is TRBD2 (5 bases). In germline, CDR1 is SEHNR, CDR2 FQNEAQ (reference sequence). V was trimmed by 5 bases and J by 0 bases, leaving 15 bases between them. The CDR3 contains 16 residues. CDR3 nucleotides: TGTGCCAGCAGCCGGTTTAGCGACTCCAGCACAGATACGCAGTATTTT. It codes for CASSRFSDSSTDTQYF.

V usage is TRBV11-2 and J usage is TRBJ1-1; TRBD1 aligns across 10 bases. After removal of 6 bases from V and 2 bases from J, the junction contained 3 bases not matched to a gene. The CDR3 consists of 14 residues. The germline gives CDR1 SGHAT, CDR2 FQNNGV. The CDR3: CASSRQGANTEAFF. CDR3 nucleotides: TGTGCCAGCAGTCGACAGGGGGCAAACACTGAAGCTTTCTTT.